Shown below are 27 T cell receptor beta chains from a single sample sequenced in a study of CD8+ T cells in alopecia areata. Treatment defined: oral pan-JAK inhibitor, 5-10 mg twice daily. TCR sequencing used cDNA made by reverse transcription of extracted RNA. Method: immunoSEQ multiplex PCR; TCRdb's copy keeps in-frame clones and lacks some. The profile shows around 200,000 clones, roughly 53% of them singletons. The material was CD8+ T cells sorted from blood, obtained at week 24, from a patient treated with tofacitinib. These receptors were collected from a human donor with alopecia areata.

The chain carries TRBV11-3 and TRBJ2-3; no clear D gene. The CDR3 loop spans 13 amino acids. V lost 3 bases and J lost 3, with 7 bases in between. Germline-derived CDR1 and CDR2 are SGHNT and YENEEA. CDR3 protein: CASSFGVTDTQYF. In DNA, the CDR3 is TGTGCCAGCAGCTTTGGTGTAACAGATACGCAGTATTTT. Drawing the rest from reference TRBV11-3 and TRBJ2-3, the complete variable domain is EAGVVQSPRYKIIEKKQPVAFWCNPISGHNTLYWYLQNLGQGPELLIRYENEEAVDDSQLPKDRFSAERLKGVDSTLKIQPAELGDSAVYLCASSFGVTDTQYFGPGTRLTVL.

V and J are TRBV14 and TRBJ2-5, with D uncertain. CDR3 size: 15 residues. Trimming removed 0 bases from V and 2 bases from J, with 10 bases in between. Per germline, CDR1 SGHDN and CDR2 FVKESK. As DNA, the CDR3 is TGTGCCAGCAGCCAAGATGTAGGGCGGCAAGAGACCCAGTACTTC. It specifies CASSQDVGRQETQYF.

The chain joins TRBV5-6 to TRBJ2-7; TRBD2 agrees at 11 bases. Germline V gene lookup returns CDR1 SGHDT and CDR2 YYEEEE. This CDR3 is 14 amino acids long. V gave up 2 bases and J gave up 4 bases; unmatched junction bases: 2. The CDR3 sequence: CASSFPSGGYEQYF. The CDR3 nucleotides read TGTGCCAGCAGCTTCCCTAGCGGGGGGTACGAGCAGTACTTC. Full variable domain (remainder filled in from reference TRBV5-6 and TRBJ2-7): DAGVTQSPTHLIKTRGQQVTLRCSPKSGHDTVSWYQQALGQGPQFIFQYYEEEERQRGNFPDRFSGHQFPNYSSELNVNALLLGDSALYLCASSFPSGGYEQYFGPGTRLTVT.

The V gene is TRBV7-9, the J gene TRBJ1-2, with D maybe TRBD1 (5 bases). Germline V CDR1 and CDR2: SEHNR, FQNEAQ (reference sequence). V lost 3 bases and J lost 6, with 14 bases in between. There are 14 residues in the CDR3. The CDR3 spells CASSLSPSGHGYTF. In DNA, the CDR3 is TGTGCCAGCAGCTTGAGTCCCTCGGGGCATGGCTACACCTTC.

This clone has only a few counts. J is TRBJ2-6 and V is TRBV5-5; 8 bases agree with TRBD1. The germline gives CDR1 SGHKS, CDR2 YYEKEE (reference sequence). The CDR3 consists of 18 residues. V dropped 0 bases and J dropped 0; count of bases not matched to a gene: 5. CDR3 coding DNA: TGTGCCAGCAGCTTGGACAGGGGGGCTTACTCTGGGGCCAACGTCCTGACTTTC. Its translation is CASSLDRGAYSGANVLTF.

V usage is TRBV11-2 and J usage is TRBJ2-4, with D uncertain. Looked up from germline, CDR1 is SGHAT and CDR2 is FQNNGV. The length of the CDR3 is 13 residues. Trimming took 4 bases from V and 8 from J, leaving 12 bases between them. CDR3 in amino acids: CASSSPADDIQYF. The CDR3 DNA reads as TGTGCCAGCAGCTCCCCGGCGGATGACATTCAGTACTTC.

This clone was picked up a small number of times. The J gene is TRBJ1-5, the V gene TRBV19; maybe TRBD1 (5 bases). The CDR3 loop spans 14 amino acids. CDR1 and CDR2 from the germline V gene are LNHDA and SQIVND (reference sequence). Trimming took 9 bases from V and 3 from J, leaving 15 bases between them. CDR3 amino acids: CASTRRGVNQPQHF. The CDR3 nucleotides are TGTGCCAGCACCCGGAGGGGAGTCAATCAGCCCCAGCATTTT.

This rearrangement joins TRBV9 to TRBJ2-7; maybe TRBD2 (6 bases). The V gene's germline CDR1 is SGDLS and CDR2 YYNGEE. This CDR3 has 14 amino acids. Trimming took off 3 bases at V and 0 bases at J, with 10 bases between the two ends. This CDR3 is CASSGTGDSYEQYF. The CDR3 bases are TGTGCCAGCAGCGGTACGGGGGACTCCTACGAGCAGTACTTC.

The CDR3 region has the DNA TGTGCCAGCAGTGATTCCGGGACAGGGGTTATCGGGGAGCTGTTTTTT. Translated, it gives CASSDSGTGVIGELFF. The gene calls are TRBV25-1 and TRBJ2-2; TRBD1 aligns across 10 bases. Germline CDR1 and CDR2: MGHDK and SYGVNS. There are 16 residues in the CDR3. The J segment lost 7 bases and the V segment lost 3 bases, leaving 8 bases of the junction unmatched.

The gene calls are TRBV13 and TRBJ1-6, with D possibly matching TRBD1 (6 bases). The V gene lost 4 bases and the J gene lost 9 bases, with 16 bases spanning the gap. Germline loops: CDR1 PRHDT, CDR2 FYEKMQ (reference sequence). This CDR3 has 15 residues. CDR3 region: CASSWVGQRGSPLHF. The CDR3 DNA reads as TGTGCCAGCAGCTGGGTGGGACAACGGGGTTCACCCCTCCACTTT.

There are a few counts of this clone. The chain has TRBV4-1 and TRBJ1-4; 7 bases are a match to TRBD1. Unmatched junction bases numbered 5, after V lost 4 bases and J lost 3 bases. The CDR3 loop spans 15 amino acids. Germline V CDR1 and CDR2: MGHRA, YSYEKL. The CDR3 DNA reads as TGCGCCAGCAGCCTCTGGGACAGCCCTAATGAAAAACTGTTTTTT. This gives the protein CASSLWDSPNEKLFF.

The rearrangement links TRBV19 to TRBJ2-1; D gene unclear. The length of the CDR3 is 13 residues. Germline V lookup: CDR1 LNHDA, CDR2 SQIVND (reference sequence). V lost 7 bases, J lost 0 bases, and 7 bases lay in between. The CDR3 coding sequence is TGTGCCAGTAAGGGATACTCCTACAATGAGCAGTTCTTC. It encodes CASKGYSYNEQFF.

The rearrangement uses TRBV4-2 and TRBJ1-2, with 7 bases identical to TRBD1. The V gene end was trimmed by 3 bases and the J gene end by 8 bases; junction bases not matched to a gene: 9. Germline V gives CDR1 LGHNA, CDR2 YNFKEQ. The CDR3 length is 14 residues. This CDR3 reads CASSQPAGGTGYTF. The CDR3 nucleotides are TGTGCCAGCAGCCAGCCCGCAGGGGGAACCGGCTACACCTTC.

CDR3 bases: TGTGCCAGCAGCTTTTTAGGGCGGGAGACCCAGTACTTC. This codes for CASSFLGRETQYF. The chain links TRBV13 to TRBJ2-5; D is uncertain. The CDR3 runs to 13 residues. Trimming stripped 3 bases from V and 5 bases from J, with 10 bases between. CDR1 is PRHDT and CDR2 is FYEKMQ in the germline V gene (reference sequence).

The chain recombines TRBV7-9 with TRBJ2-2, with no clear D. CDR3 length equals 13 residues. Between the trimmed V and J ends, which lost 8 bases and 0 bases, there was a span of 7 bases. Per germline, CDR1 SEHNR and CDR2 FQNEAQ (reference sequence). This CDR3 reads CASGGANTGELFF. The CDR3 nucleotides are TGTGCCAGCGGCGGCGCGAACACCGGGGAGCTGTTTTTT.

This rearrangement joins TRBV30 to TRBJ1-1; D is undetermined. Per the germline V gene, CDR1 is GTSNPN and CDR2 is SVGIG (reference sequence). The V end lost 5 bases, the J end lost 2 bases, and 12 bases lay between the germline ends. The CDR3 totals 13 residues. The CDR3 protein is CAWLRVPNTEAFF. The CDR3 coding sequence is TGTGCCTGGTTGAGGGTCCCAAACACTGAAGCTTTCTTT.

This clone turned up a few times. The gene calls are TRBV29-1 and TRBJ2-1; D is uncertain. The CDR3 is 13 amino acids. Germline-derived CDR1 and CDR2 are SQVTM and ANQGSEA. Trimming removed 3 bases at V and 2 bases at J, with 8 bases between. CDR3: CSVDFYTYNEQFF. The CDR3 nucleotides are TGCAGCGTTGATTTCTACACCTACAATGAGCAGTTCTTC.

This sequence joins TRBV2 and TRBJ2-5; 10 bases agree with TRBD2. CDR1 is SNHLY and CDR2 is FYNNEI in the germline V gene. The CDR3 totals 14 residues. Trimming at V came to 4 bases and at J to 5 bases, leaving 4 bases not matched to a gene. CDR3 in amino acids: CASSAASGGETQYF. The CDR3 DNA sequence: TGTGCCAGCAGTGCGGCTAGCGGGGGTGAGACCCAGTACTTC.

This chain joins TRBV2 and TRBJ2-3; either TRBD1 or TRBD2 may supply D (5 bases each). CDR1 and CDR2 (germline): SNHLY, FYNNEI. The CDR3 totals 14 residues. Deletions cut 9 bases from V and 1 base from J, with 14 bases between. This chain's CDR3 is CARKRDGGTDTQYF. The CDR3 coding sequence is TGTGCCAGGAAAAGGGACGGCGGCACAGATACGCAGTATTTT.

The CDR3 DNA reads TGTGCCAGCAGCCCTCTACGCGCCCGGGGGGAGTCCTACAATGAGCAGTTCTTC. Translated: CASSPLRARGESYNEQFF. V gene TRBV9 combines with J gene TRBJ2-1; 7 nucleotides match TRBD2. In germline, CDR1 is SGDLS, CDR2 YYNGEE. The CDR3 sequence is 18 residues long. The ends lost 4 bases at V and 1 base at J; junction bases unmatched: 14.

V usage is TRBV4-1 and J usage is TRBJ2-7; D may be TRBD1 (6 bases). The V gene's germline CDR1 is MGHRA and CDR2 YSYEKL. The CDR3 extends over 18 amino acids. Trimming took off 4 bases at V and 3 bases at J, with 25 bases between the two ends. CDR3 in amino acids: CASSLRSPGEGVGYEQYF. The CDR3 region has the DNA TGCGCCAGCAGCCTACGCTCCCCAGGGGAAGGTGTTGGCTACGAGCAGTACTTC.

This clone was recorded only once. The chain links TRBV7-8 to TRBJ2-1; D might be TRBD2 (6 bases). Germline V gene sequence: CDR1 SGHVS, CDR2 FQNEAQ. The CDR3 sequence is 12 residues long. The V end was cut by 1 base, the J end by 8 bases, with 6 bases between. DNA of the CDR3: TGTGCCAGCAGCTTAGGCGGGGATGAGCAGTTCTTC. As protein: CASSLGGDEQFF.

This sequence joins TRBV9 and TRBJ2-2; D perhaps matches TRBD2 (5 bases). The CDR3 runs to 15 residues. Trimming pared 4 bases from V and 1 base from J, leaving 11 bases between. CDR1 and CDR2 from the germline V gene are SGDLS and YYNGEE. Here the CDR3 reads CASSIGDWNTGELFF. CDR3 sequence (DNA): TGTGCCAGCAGCATCGGGGATTGGAACACCGGGGAGCTGTTTTTT. The entire variable domain, with the rest obtained from reference TRBV9 and TRBJ2-2, is as follows: DSGVTQTPKHLITATGQRVTLRCSPRSGDLSVYWYQQSLDQGLQFLIQYYNGEERAKGNILERFSAQQFPDLHSELNLSSLELGDSALYFCASSIGDWNTGELFFGEGSRLTVL.

The chain uses TRBV13 and TRBJ1-1; unclear D gene. The CDR3 runs to 14 residues. Between the trimmed V and J ends, which lost 2 bases and 0 bases, there was a span of 7 bases. The germline gives CDR1 PRHDT, CDR2 FYEKMQ (reference sequence). In DNA, the CDR3 is TGTGCCAGCAGCTTAAGGCAGATGAACACTGAAGCTTTCTTT. Translated: CASSLRQMNTEAFF. The full variable domain, its missing parts supplied by reference TRBV13 and TRBJ1-1, is AAGVIQSPRHLIKEKRETATLKCYPIPRHDTVYWYQQGPGQDPQFLISFYEKMQSDKGSIPDRFSAQQFSDYHSELNMSSLELGDSALYFCASSLRQMNTEAFFGQGTRLTVV.

V and J are TRBV5-1 and TRBJ2-6; no definite D call. V dropped 3 bases and J dropped 4 bases, with 11 bases sitting between them. CDR1 SGHRS and CDR2 YFSETQ come from the germline V gene. CDR3 length: 15 amino acids. The chain's CDR3 is CASSSRVAGANVLTF. CDR3 sequence (DNA): TGCGCCAGCAGCTCAAGGGTTGCCGGGGCCAACGTCCTGACTTTC.

This clone was counted only a few times. This chain links TRBV5-1 with TRBJ2-7, with 8 bases that match TRBD1. V shed 1 base and J 6 bases; nucleotides not matched to a gene: 6. CDR1 is SGHRS, CDR2 YFSETQ, per germline. CDR3 size: 14 residues. The CDR3 region has the DNA TGCGCCAGCAGCTTGAGATCGACAGGGGCCGAGCAGTACTTC. It codes for CASSLRSTGAEQYF.

The genes are TRBV5-6 and TRBJ2-7; D is unclear. The germline gives CDR1 SGHDT, CDR2 YYEEEE. The CDR3 spans 12 residues. V shed 3 bases and J shed 3 bases, with 7 bases lying between them. The CDR3 spells CASSSQYYEQYF. The CDR3 nucleotides are TGTGCCAGCAGCTCCCAGTACTACGAGCAGTACTTC.